This entry lists 22 T cell receptor beta chains sequenced from one sample in a study of Tregs in tolerant kidney transplant recipients. The data were produced by immunoSEQ multiplex PCR, yet TCRdb's version contains in-frame clones alone and is incomplete. The sample lists fewer than 20,000 clones, over 50% seen once, with approximately 3% in the top ten. The antigens these receptors bind are not known. The sample was Tregs from blood cultured with allogeneic cells. The receptor set was obtained from a human donor in good health.

The rearrangement uses TRBV5-4 and TRBJ2-7, with TRBD2 as a possible D gene (6 bases). Trimming cost V 4 bases and J 3 bases, with 23 bases left between them. Germline assignment: CDR1 SGHNT and CDR2 YYREEE (reference sequence). The CDR3 covers 17 residues. The CDR3 DNA is TGTGCCAGCAGCCAAAGTCCGGGACTGCACTTGGGCTACGAGCAGTACTTC. As protein: CASSQSPGLHLGYEQYF.

The V gene is TRBV11-3, the J gene TRBJ2-5; 9 bases are shared with TRBD1. V lost 2 bases to trimming and J lost 4 bases; unmatched junction nucleotides: 8. Germline CDR1 SGHNT, CDR2 YENEEA. The CDR3 totals 16 residues. The CDR3 DNA is TGTGCCAGCAGCTTAAGGGGGGGACAGGGAGGAGAGACCCAGTACTTC. As protein: CASSLRGGQGGETQYF.

V is TRBV30 and J is TRBJ2-5, with unresolved D. CDR1 and CDR2 (germline): GTSNPN, SVGIG (reference sequence). The CDR3 spans 12 residues. The V end was cut by 3 bases, the J end by 5 bases, with 10 bases between. The CDR3 DNA follows: TGTGCCTGGAGCCTGACCCGGGAGACCCAGTACTTC. This translates into CAWSLTRETQYF. Using reference TRBV30 and TRBJ2-5 for the parts outside the CDR3, the full variable domain is SQTIHQWPATLVQPVGSPLSLECTVEGTSNPNLYWYRQAAGRGLQLLFYSVGIGQISSEVPQNLSASRPQDRQFILSSKKLLLSDSGFYLCAWSLTRETQYFGPGTRLLVL.

This clone came up a few times. This chain links TRBV7-2 with TRBJ2-4; D remains ambiguous. This CDR3 has 13 residues. Germline V CDR1 and CDR2: SGHTA, FQGNSA. V shed 0 bases and J shed 4 bases, with 4 bases lying between them. Written as DNA, the CDR3 is TGTGCCAGCAGCTTAGCCGGGAAAAACATTCAGTACTTC. Translated: CASSLAGKNIQYF.

This chain joins TRBV6-6 and TRBJ1-3; D is undetermined. The CDR3 spans 13 residues. V was clipped by 6 bases and J by 0 bases, with 6 bases between them. Germline lookup yields CDR1 MNHNY and CDR2 SVGAGI (reference sequence). The CDR3 DNA is TGTGCCAGCAGCCGATACTCTGGAAACACCATATATTTT. Amino acid sequence: CASSRYSGNTIYF.

The chain combines TRBV6-5 with TRBJ2-3; D assignment may be TRBD1 or TRBD2 (6 bases each). There are 15 residues in the CDR3. V was pared by 6 bases and J by 6 bases, with 19 bases between. The germline V gene has CDR1 MNHEY and CDR2 SVGAGI. Written as DNA, the CDR3 is TGTGCCAGCAGCTCCCCGGGGGCAGCTGAGGATACGCAGTATTTT. Protein: CASSSPGAAEDTQYF.

The J gene is TRBJ1-5, the V gene TRBV9; maybe TRBD1 (5 bases). V dropped 0 bases and J dropped 5 bases, with 12 bases sitting between them. The CDR3 is 15 residues long. CDR1 and CDR2 (germline): SGDLS, YYNGEE. CDR3 sequence (DNA): TGTGCCAGCAGCGTAGGCGTGGGGGTAGATCAGCCCCAGCATTTT. The encoded protein is CASSVGVGVDQPQHF.

The chain couples TRBV5-6 to TRBJ1-2; TRBD1 matches 7 bases. The CDR3 has 14 amino acids. The trim removed 3 bases at V and 2 bases at J, leaving 4 bases unmatched. Germline V gene data show CDR1 as SGHDT and CDR2 as YYEEEE. The CDR3 loop is CASSWGQRNYGYTF. The CDR3 DNA follows: TGTGCCAGCAGCTGGGGACAGCGGAACTATGGCTACACCTTC. Drawing the rest from reference TRBV5-6 and TRBJ1-2, the complete variable domain is DAGVTQSPTHLIKTRGQQVTLRCSPKSGHDTVSWYQQALGQGPQFIFQYYEEEERQRGNFPDRFSGHQFPNYSSELNVNALLLGDSALYLCASSWGQRNYGYTFGSGTRLTVV.

Relative to its sample, this clone is medium-sized (0.01 to 0.1%). The chain couples TRBV7-9 to TRBJ1-1, with D maybe TRBD1 (5 bases). The CDR3 covers 13 residues. Trimming pared 4 bases from V and 1 base from J, leaving 7 bases between. Germline-derived CDR1 and CDR2 are SEHNR and FQNEAQ (reference sequence). The CDR3 spells CASSYQGNTEAFF. The CDR3 bases are TGTGCCAGCAGCTACCAGGGGAACACTGAAGCTTTCTTT. Together with reference TRBV7-9 and TRBJ1-1, the CDR3 gives the full variable domain: DTGVSQNPRHKITKRGQNVTFRCDPISEHNRLYWYRQTLGQGPEFLTYFQNEAQLEKSRLLSDRFSAERPKGSFSTLEIQRTEQGDSAMYLCASSYQGNTEAFFGQGTRLTVV.

This sequence joins TRBV4-1 and TRBJ2-3; 8 positions agree with TRBD1. Germline CDR1 MGHRA, CDR2 YSYEKL. Trimming took 0 bases from V and 4 from J; bases not matched to a gene: 3. The CDR3 contains 15 residues. Here the CDR3 reads CASSQEDRVADTQYF. In DNA, the CDR3 is TGCGCCAGCAGCCAAGAGGACAGGGTGGCAGATACGCAGTATTTT.

This chain links TRBV11-2 with TRBJ1-4, with a possible D match to TRBD1 (5 bases). Between the trimmed V and J ends, which lost 3 bases and 6 bases, there was a span of 11 bases. CDR1 and CDR2 from the germline V gene are SGHAT and FQNNGV. CDR3 length: 14 amino acids. For the CDR3, the DNA is TGTGCCAGCAGCTTCAGGGCGGAGGATGAAAAACTGTTTTTT. Amino acid sequence: CASSFRAEDEKLFF.

This clone was counted between two and nine times. The gene calls are TRBV19 and TRBJ2-3; unclear D gene. Germline CDR1 is LNHDA and CDR2 is SQIVND (reference sequence). This CDR3 spans 15 amino acids. Trimming left V 5 bases short and J 1 base short, with 13 bases between. The CDR3 protein is CASSGLSVGTDTQYF. CDR3 coding DNA: TGTGCCAGTAGTGGGTTAAGCGTTGGCACAGATACGCAGTATTTT.

This clone was detected only once. The chain is built from TRBV29-1 and TRBJ1-2; tentative D call: TRBD1 (5 bases). Germline V gene lookup returns CDR1 SQVTM and CDR2 ANQGSEA. CDR3 length: 11 amino acids. The CDR3 sequence is CSTVGGRGYTF. In DNA, the CDR3 is TGCAGTACCGTCGGGGGTCGCGGCTACACCTTC.

The rearrangement joins TRBV7-6 to TRBJ2-5, with D possibly TRBD2 on 5 matching bases. The CDR3 is 13 residues long. Germline V gives CDR1 SGHVS, CDR2 FNYEAQ. The V end lost 8 bases, the J end lost 2 bases, and 12 bases lay between the germline ends. This chain's CDR3 is CASSLARQETQYF. The CDR3 DNA sequence: TGTGCCAGCTCTTTAGCGCGGCAAGAGACCCAGTACTTC.

The chain employs TRBV7-9 and TRBJ2-3; TRBD2 is a possible D gene (6 bases). The V and J ends lost 4 bases and 0 bases respectively, with 11 bases between them. The CDR3 covers 15 residues. From germline, CDR1 is SEHNR and CDR2 FQNEAQ (reference sequence). The CDR3 spells CASSYLGGSTDTQYF. The DNA of the CDR3 is TGTGCCAGCAGCTACCTCGGGGGAAGCACAGATACGCAGTATTTT.

This clone was seen only a few times. The chain is built from TRBV18 and TRBJ1-1; 7 positions agree with TRBD1. The CDR3 length is 13 residues. V trimming: 3 bases; J trimming: 4 bases; junction bases outside the gene matches: 2. Germline loops: CDR1 KGHSH, CDR2 LQKENI. The CDR3, as DNA: TGTGCCAGCTCACCGCCAGGGGGCACTGAAGCTTTCTTT. It specifies CASSPPGGTEAFF.

This clone was seen a handful of times. The chain uses TRBV6-5 and TRBJ2-7; a possible D gene is TRBD2 (5 bases). Per the germline V gene, CDR1 is MNHEY and CDR2 is SVGAGI. Trimming took 5 bases from V and 5 from J, leaving 16 bases between them. The CDR3 length is 14 residues. The CDR3 protein is CASSEEFSGNEQYF. The CDR3 DNA reads TGTGCCAGCAGTGAAGAGTTTTCGGGGAACGAGCAGTACTTC.

This clone was recorded once. This chain joins TRBV6-5 and TRBJ2-7, with 7 nucleotides matching TRBD2. The trim removed 2 bases at V and 2 bases at J, leaving 6 bases unmatched. The V gene's germline CDR1 is MNHEY and CDR2 SVGAGI. This CDR3 region has 15 residues. CDR3 loop: CASSYGGGGAYEQYF. CDR3 nucleotides: TGTGCCAGCAGTTACGGCGGGGGAGGGGCCTACGAGCAGTACTTC.

V gene TRBV27 combines with J gene TRBJ2-1, with TRBD2 matching 8 bases. Germline CDR1 MNHEY, CDR2 SMNVEV (reference sequence). Losses at the gene ends were 3 bases for V and 1 base for J; bases not matched to a gene: 8. The length of the CDR3 is 17 residues. The CDR3 sequence is CASSFWSGTRSYNEQFF. CDR3 DNA sequence: TGTGCCAGCAGTTTCTGGTCCGGGACTAGGTCCTACAATGAGCAGTTCTTC.

This rearrangement joins TRBV10-3 to TRBJ2-1; 9 bases agree with TRBD2. The CDR3 extends over 15 amino acids. V trimming: 6 bases; J trimming: 5 bases; junction bases outside the gene matches: 8. Per the germline V gene, CDR1 is ENHRY and CDR2 is SYGVKD. In DNA, the CDR3 is TGTGCCATCAGCCCCTTAGCGGGAGATAACAATGAGCAGTTCTTC. Translated, it gives CAISPLAGDNNEQFF.

The CDR3 region has the DNA TGTGCCAGTAGTATTGAAGGCGGTGGGACCTCCGTCGCCAAAAACATTCAGTACTTC. Translation: CASSIEGGGTSVAKNIQYF. The chain uses TRBV19 and TRBJ2-4, with D perhaps matching TRBD1 or TRBD2 (5 bases each). The germline gives CDR1 LNHDA, CDR2 SQIVND (reference sequence). Trimming left V 3 bases short and J 1 base short, with 22 bases between. The CDR3 sequence is 19 residues long.

The chain uses TRBV7-2 and TRBJ2-1, with D perhaps matching TRBD2 (5 bases). Per the germline V gene, CDR1 is SGHTA and CDR2 is FQGNSA. The V end was cut by 0 bases, the J end by 4 bases, with 16 bases between. The CDR3 loop spans 17 amino acids. The CDR3 DNA reads as TGTGCCAGCAGCTTAGCGCGTTCCGGACTGGTATACAATGAGCAGTTCTTC. This encodes CASSLARSGLVYNEQFF. Based on the CDR3 plus reference TRBV7-2 and TRBJ2-1, the full variable domain is GAGVSQSPSNKVTEKGKDVELRCDPISGHTALYWYRQSLGQGLEFLIYFQGNSAPDKSGLPSDRFSAERTGGSVSTLTIQRTQQEDSAVYLCASSLARSGLVYNEQFFGPGTRLTVL.